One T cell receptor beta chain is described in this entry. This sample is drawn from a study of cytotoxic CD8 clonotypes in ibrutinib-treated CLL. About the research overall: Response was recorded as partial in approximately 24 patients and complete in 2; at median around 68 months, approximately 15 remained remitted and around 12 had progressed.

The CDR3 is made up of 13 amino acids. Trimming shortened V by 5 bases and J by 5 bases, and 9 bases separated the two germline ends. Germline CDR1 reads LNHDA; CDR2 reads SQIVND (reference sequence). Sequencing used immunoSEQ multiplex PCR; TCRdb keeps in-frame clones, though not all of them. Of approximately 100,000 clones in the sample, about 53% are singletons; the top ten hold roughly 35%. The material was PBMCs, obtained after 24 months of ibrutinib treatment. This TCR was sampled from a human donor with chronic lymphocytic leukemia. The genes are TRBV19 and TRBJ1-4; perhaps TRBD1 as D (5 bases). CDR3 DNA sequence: TGTGCCAGTAGTCGACAGATAAATGAAAAACTGTTTTTT. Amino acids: CASSRQINEKLFF.